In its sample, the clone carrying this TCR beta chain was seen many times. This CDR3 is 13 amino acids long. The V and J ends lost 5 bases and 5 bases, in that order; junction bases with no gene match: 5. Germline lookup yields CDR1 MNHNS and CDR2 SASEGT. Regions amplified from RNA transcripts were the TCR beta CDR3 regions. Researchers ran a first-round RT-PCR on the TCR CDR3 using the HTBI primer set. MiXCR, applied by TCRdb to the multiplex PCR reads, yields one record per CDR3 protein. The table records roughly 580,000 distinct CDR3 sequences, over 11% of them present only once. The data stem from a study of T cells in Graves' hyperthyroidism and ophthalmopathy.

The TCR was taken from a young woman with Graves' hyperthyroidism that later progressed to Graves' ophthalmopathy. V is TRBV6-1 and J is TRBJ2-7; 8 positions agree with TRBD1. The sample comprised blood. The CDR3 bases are TGTGCCAGCAGTTCTCCGACAGGGGACGAGCAGTACTTC. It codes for CASSSPTGDEQYF.